Below, 30 T cell receptor beta chains from the same sample are listed, as sequenced in a study of T cell responses to AZD1222 COVID-19 vaccine. Profiled with immunoSEQ multiplex PCR; TCRdb holds only in-frame clones, not every one. The sample yields some 80,000 clones, roughly 88% seen once. Sequencing used peripheral blood, obtained 28 days after the second dose of the MenACWY control vaccine. These TCRs come from an adult who received the MenACWY meningococcal vaccine as a control.

The gene calls are TRBV10-3 and TRBJ2-3, with TRBD2 as a possible D gene (6 bases). CDR3 length: 13 amino acids. Germline-derived CDR1 and CDR2 are ENHRY and SYGVKD. V was cut by 6 bases and J by 6 bases, with 13 bases left in between. CDR3: CAISEGLGDTQYF. The DNA for the CDR3 is TGTGCCATCAGCGAGGGACTCGGCGATACGCAGTATTTT.

This clone has only one observation. This chain links TRBV5-6 with TRBJ2-7; TRBD1 aligns across 7 bases. The V gene's germline CDR1 is SGHDT and CDR2 YYEEEE. Trimming cost V 6 bases and J 7 bases; bases outside gene matches: 10. The CDR3 consists of 13 residues. CDR3 protein: CASIRQGSREQYF. DNA of the CDR3: TGTGCCAGCATCCGACAGGGTTCTCGGGAGCAGTACTTC.

The chain couples TRBV30 to TRBJ1-4; the D gene is possibly TRBD1 (5 bases). Trimming removed 2 bases at V and 3 bases at J, with 16 bases between. The germline CDR1 and CDR2 sequences are GTSNPN and SVGIG (reference sequence). The CDR3 consists of 16 residues. The CDR3: CAWSPLGGTANEKLFF. Written as DNA, the CDR3 is TGTGCCTGGAGTCCCCTCGGGGGGACGGCTAATGAAAAACTGTTTTTT. Drawing the rest from reference TRBV30 and TRBJ1-4, the complete variable domain is SQTIHQWPATLVQPVGSPLSLECTVEGTSNPNLYWYRQAAGRGLQLLFYSVGIGQISSEVPQNLSASRPQDRQFILSSKKLLLSDSGFYLCAWSPLGGTANEKLFFGSGTQLSVL.

This rearrangement joins TRBV24-1 to TRBJ1-2; the match to TRBD1 covers 7 bases. The CDR3 has 15 amino acids. Germline lookup yields CDR1 KGHDR and CDR2 SFDVKD. J gave up 8 bases and V 9 bases, and 17 bases lay outside the gene matches. Here the CDR3 reads CATPFPGGRGGGYTF. CDR3 nucleotide sequence: TGTGCCACCCCCTTCCCGGGCGGCAGGGGGGGAGGCTACACCTTC.

This chain uses TRBV2 with TRBJ1-1; D unresolved. The CDR3 sequence is 16 residues long. Germline V gene data show CDR1 as SNHLY and CDR2 as FYNNEI. V lost 1 base and J 0 bases, leaving 12 bases between the germline ends. This CDR3 reads CASSEGDLGMNTEAFF. In DNA, the CDR3 is TGTGCCAGCAGTGAAGGGGATCTGGGTATGAACACTGAAGCTTTCTTT.

J is TRBJ1-1 and V is TRBV19, with TRBD1 identical over 10 bases. The CDR3 length is 16 residues. The germline V gene has CDR1 LNHDA and CDR2 SQIVND (reference sequence). With V trimmed by 3 bases and J by 0 bases, 4 bases remained unmatched. The CDR3 region has the DNA TGTGCCAGTAGTATTGGGACAGGGGCTTTGAACACTGAAGCTTTCTTT. Translation: CASSIGTGALNTEAFF. Filled out from reference TRBV19 and TRBJ1-1, the complete variable domain reads DGGITQSPKYLFRKEGQNVTLSCEQNLNHDAMYWYRQDPGQGLRLIYYSQIVNDFQKGDIAEGYSVSREKKESFPLTVTSAQKNPTAFYLCASSIGTGALNTEAFFGQGTRLTVV.

This chain links TRBV20-1 with TRBJ2-5; no definite D call. V lost 6 bases and J 2 bases, leaving 7 bases between the germline ends. The CDR3 loop spans 11 amino acids. CDR1 and CDR2 from the germline V gene are DFQATT and SNEGSKA (reference sequence). The CDR3: CSAEEQETQYF. DNA of the CDR3: TGCAGTGCAGAGGAGCAAGAGACCCAGTACTTC.

The chain joins TRBV5-5 to TRBJ2-7; 9 positions agree with TRBD1. CDR1 is SGHKS, CDR2 YYEKEE, per germline (reference sequence). J lost 11 bases, V lost 3 bases, and 6 bases had no gene match. This CDR3 is built from 12 residues. The CDR3 region has the DNA TGTGCCAGCAGCTCACGGGACAGGGTTGAGTACTTC. Protein sequence: CASSSRDRVEYF.

The CDR3 bases are TGTGCCACAGGCGCCGGGTACAATCAGCCCCAGCATTTT. Its translation is CATGAGYNQPQHF. The chain employs TRBV6-5 and TRBJ1-5, with D hard to call. The germline CDR1 and CDR2 sequences are MNHEY and SVGAGI. V was shortened by 10 bases and J by 3 bases, with 13 bases between the two germline ends. There are 13 residues in the CDR3.

This chain joins TRBV27 and TRBJ2-7; unclear D gene. The V end lost 4 bases, the J end lost 2 bases, and 12 bases lay between the germline ends. Germline CDR1 MNHEY, CDR2 SMNVEV (reference sequence). The CDR3 runs to 14 residues. The CDR3 region has the DNA TGTGCCAGCAGTTCCACGAGATGGGCCTACGAGCAGTACTTC. Protein sequence: CASSSTRWAYEQYF.

V is TRBV12-2 and J is TRBJ1-2. TRBV12-2 is listed as a pseudogene. The CDR3 totals 13 residues. The CDR3 loop is CASRSGRNYGYTF. As DNA, the CDR3 is TGTGCAAGTCGAAGCGGACGGAACTATGGCTACACCTTC.

The V gene is TRBV3-1 (or the pseudogene TRBV3-2), the J gene TRBJ1-1; the D gene is possibly TRBD1 (5 bases). Germline assignment: CDR1 LGHDT and CDR2 YNNKEL (reference sequence). The CDR3 totals 13 residues. Trimming removed 4 bases at V and 3 bases at J, with 9 bases between. Here the CDR3 DNA reads TGTGCCAGCAGCCGGGGCAGGGACACTGAAGCTTTCTTT. It codes for CASSRGRDTEAFF.

The rearrangement joins TRBV3-1 (or the pseudogene TRBV3-2) to TRBJ1-2; a possible D gene is TRBD1 (6 bases). From germline, CDR1 is LGHDT and CDR2 YNNKEL (reference sequence). Trimming removed 4 bases at V and 4 bases at J, with 7 bases between. The CDR3 has 12 residues. The CDR3 bases are TGTGCCAGCAGCCCGACAGGCTATGGCTACACCTTC. The encoded protein is CASSPTGYGYTF.

This clone was picked up one time. J is TRBJ1-2 and V is TRBV6-6; 7 bases are shared with TRBD1. With 8 bases clipped from V and 5 bases from J, the junction kept 5 bases outside the gene matches. The CDR3 contains 12 residues. Germline CDR1 reads MNHNY; CDR2 reads SVGAGI (reference sequence). Here the CDR3 DNA reads TGTGCCAGCGGCCAGGGGGAATATGGCTACACCTTC. The encoded protein is CASGQGEYGYTF.

The rearrangement links TRBV25-1 to TRBJ2-1, with D maybe TRBD2 (7 bases). Per germline, CDR1 MGHDK and CDR2 SYGVNS. V was clipped by 3 bases and J by 5 bases, with 20 bases between them. This CDR3 has 17 residues. The CDR3 is CASSDHLGGGLHNEQFF. CDR3 in DNA: TGTGCCAGCAGTGACCATTTAGGGGGGGGACTCCACAATGAGCAGTTCTTC. Variable domain in full (rest from reference TRBV25-1 and TRBJ2-1): EADIYQTPRYLVIGTGKKITLECSQTMGHDKMYWYQQDPGMELHLIHYSYGVNSTEKGDLSSESTVSRIRTEHFPLTLESARPSHTSQYLCASSDHLGGGLHNEQFFGPGTRLTVL.

This chain joins TRBV7-9 and TRBJ2-7; D gene ambiguous. From germline, CDR1 is SEHNR and CDR2 FQNEAQ (reference sequence). The CDR3 is 11 amino acids. V was trimmed by 7 bases and J by 1 base, leaving 5 bases between them. Here the CDR3 reads CASTHSYEQYF. DNA of the CDR3: TGTGCCAGCACCCATTCCTACGAGCAGTACTTC.

The rearrangement links TRBV28 to TRBJ1-4; a possible D gene is TRBD1 (5 bases). V gave up 3 bases and J gave up 0 bases, with 11 bases separating them. Looked up from germline, CDR1 is MDHEN and CDR2 is SYDVKM. This CDR3 has 16 residues. The CDR3 coding sequence is TGTGCCAGCAGTTTTTGGGACGCTGCAACTAATGAAAAACTGTTTTTT. It is translated as CASSFWDAATNEKLFF.

The chain uses TRBV28 and TRBJ2-2, with TRBD1 identical over 9 bases. The CDR3 runs to 16 residues. Germline V gene lookup returns CDR1 MDHEN and CDR2 SYDVKM. The junction had 7 bases not matched to a gene; V was cut back by 4 bases and J by 4 bases. Here the CDR3 reads CASSSPGQGLTGELFF. CDR3 nucleotides: TGTGCCAGCAGTTCACCGGGACAGGGACTCACCGGGGAGCTGTTTTTT.

The rearrangement links TRBV5-6 to TRBJ1-5; the D gene is possibly TRBD1 (6 bases). This CDR3 comprises 16 residues. The germline V and J ends were trimmed by 5 bases and 1 base, with 16 bases remaining between them. Germline values: CDR1 SGHDT, CDR2 YYEEEE. CDR3 loop: CASSSQGRVSNQPQHF. The DNA for the CDR3 is TGTGCCAGCAGTTCACAGGGAAGGGTAAGCAATCAGCCCCAGCATTTT.

This clone was counted a single time. This chain connects TRBV4-2 to TRBJ2-5; 8 bases are shared with TRBD1. This CDR3 has 17 residues. V trimming: 0 bases; J trimming: 5 bases; junction bases outside the gene matches: 11. The germline V gene has CDR1 LGHNA and CDR2 YNFKEQ. The CDR3 reads CASSQDARQGAGETQYF. CDR3 nucleotides: TGTGCCAGCAGCCAAGATGCACGGCAGGGGGCTGGGGAGACCCAGTACTTC.

The chain joins TRBV19 to TRBJ1-1; D ambiguous. The ends were cut back, 2 bases at V and 1 base at J, with 8 bases in the middle. The germline V gene encodes CDR1 LNHDA and CDR2 SQIVND (reference sequence). CDR3 length: 14 residues. This CDR3 is CASSISGENTEAFF. For the CDR3, the DNA is TGTGCCAGTAGTATAAGTGGGGAGAACACTGAAGCTTTCTTT.

A note on this clone: Other DNA sequences in the same sample also yield this CDR3. The rearrangement uses TRBV13 and TRBJ1-6, with D possibly TRBD1 on 6 matching bases. The ends were cut back, 0 bases at V and 10 bases at J, with 13 bases in the middle. This CDR3 has 15 residues. CDR1 is PRHDT, CDR2 FYEKMQ, per germline (reference sequence). CDR3 nucleotides: TGTGCCAGCAGCTTAGGGGCAGGGGTAGACTCACCCCTCCACTTT. Residues: CASSLGAGVDSPLHF.

CDR3 nucleotides: TGCAGTGCCCTTGGGGAGACCCAGTACTTC. Protein sequence: CSALGETQYF. The genes are TRBV20-1 and TRBJ2-5, with D unresolved. V was clipped by 6 bases and J by 5 bases, with 7 bases between them. Germline loops: CDR1 DFQATT, CDR2 SNEGSKA (reference sequence). The CDR3 length is 10 residues.

The rearrangement links TRBV28 to TRBJ2-7; D gene uncertain. Per the germline V gene, CDR1 is MDHEN and CDR2 is SYDVKM. This CDR3 spans 11 amino acids. The germline V and J ends were trimmed by 1 base and 11 bases, with 9 bases remaining between them. The CDR3 protein is CASSLSRAKYF. For the CDR3, the DNA is TGTGCCAGCAGTTTATCTCGGGCAAAGTACTTC.

The genes are TRBV19 and TRBJ2-7, with unresolved D. CDR1 is LNHDA and CDR2 is SQIVND in the germline V gene (reference sequence). Trimming stripped 3 bases from V and 6 bases from J, with 15 bases between. The CDR3 totals 14 residues. The CDR3 DNA reads as TGTGCCAGTAGTATCCCCGGCCAAGACGGCGAGCAGTACTTC. This sequence encodes CASSIPGQDGEQYF. The full variable domain, rest sourced from reference TRBV19 and TRBJ2-7, is DGGITQSPKYLFRKEGQNVTLSCEQNLNHDAMYWYRQDPGQGLRLIYYSQIVNDFQKGDIAEGYSVSREKKESFPLTVTSAQKNPTAFYLCASSIPGQDGEQYFGPGTRLTVT.

The chain links TRBV10-3 to TRBJ1-6; TRBD1 might be the D (5 bases). This CDR3 is 17 amino acids long. Trimming took 0 bases from V and 7 from J, leaving 16 bases between them. From germline, CDR1 is ENHRY and CDR2 SYGVKD. The CDR3 nucleotides are TGTGCCATCAGTGAGTCAGATCGGGCAGGGCGGAATTCACCCCTCCACTTT. Translated, it gives CAISESDRAGRNSPLHF.

V is TRBV19 and J is TRBJ1-5; the match to TRBD1 covers 8 bases. Trimming at V came to 7 bases and at J to 6 bases, leaving 11 bases not matched to a gene. Germline V CDR1 and CDR2: LNHDA, SQIVND (reference sequence). The length of the CDR3 is 15 residues. CDR3 amino acids: CASTQRTGTIQPQHF. The CDR3 DNA is TGTGCCAGTACCCAACGGACAGGGACGATTCAGCCCCAGCATTTT.

This sequence joins TRBV7-9 and TRBJ2-5; a weak D match, TRBD1 (5 bases). This CDR3 comprises 15 residues. V lost 1 base and J lost 2, with 11 bases in between. Germline-derived CDR1 and CDR2 are SEHNR and FQNEAQ (reference sequence). CDR3 in amino acids: CASSLDRTLQETQYF. CDR3 DNA: TGTGCCAGCAGCTTAGACAGGACGCTACAAGAGACCCAGTACTTC.

V gene TRBV27 combines with J gene TRBJ1-4, with D hard to call. Trimming pared 3 bases from V and 6 bases from J, leaving 11 bases between. The CDR3 covers 14 residues. CDR1 and CDR2 (germline): MNHEY, SMNVEV (reference sequence). CDR3 sequence: CASSFARSHEKLFF. The DNA for the CDR3 is TGTGCCAGCAGTTTCGCACGCTCCCATGAAAAACTGTTTTTT.

This sequence joins TRBV20-1 and TRBJ1-6; D might be TRBD1 (5 bases). Trimming left V 6 bases short and J 14 bases short, with 14 bases between. In germline, CDR1 is DFQATT, CDR2 SNEGSKA (reference sequence). The CDR3 contains 11 residues. The CDR3 reads CSAKTVAALHF. CDR3 in DNA: TGCAGTGCCAAGACAGTCGCGGCCCTCCACTTT.